Listed below are T cell receptor beta chains from one sample, sequenced in a study of regulatory T cells in long-lasting Graves disease. TCRdb ran MiXCR on the multiplex PCR reads and lists one entry per CDR3 protein. Of 400,000 to 500,000 distinct CDR3 sequences listed, around 15% are singletons. These data were also filed under a second study, of T cells in Graves' hyperthyroidism and ophthalmopathy.

This specimen consisted of peripheral blood mononuclear cells (PBMCs), obtained at new diagnosis, from a patient treated with antithyroid drugs. These TCRs come from a woman aged 18-35 years with Graves disease. CDR3s include the opening cysteine and the closing phenylalanine or tryptophan. A D gene is named only where the DNA matches it firmly. Not every row has a clone size; where given, it reads once, few, many or a size class.

clone_size: .
j_call: TRBJ2-7
d_call: .
v_call: TRBV27
cdr3_aa: CASPVASHEQYF
cdr3_nt: TGTGCCAGTCCCGTGGCTAGCCACGAGCAGTACTTC

clone_size: few
j_call: TRBJ2-5
d_call: TRBD1
v_call: TRBV14
cdr3_aa: CASSQRTGGRETQYF
cdr3_nt: TGTGCCAGCAGCCAGAGGACAGGGGGCCGGGAGACCCAGTACTTC

clone_size: few
j_call: TRBJ2-3
d_call: TRBD2
v_call: TRBV29-1
cdr3_aa: CSVVLAGGLITDTQYF
cdr3_nt: TGCAGCGTTGTACTAGCGGGAGGATTGATCACAGATACGCAGTATTTT

clone_size: many
j_call: TRBJ2-7
d_call: .
v_call: TRBV5-1
cdr3_aa: CASSLESGGRSEQYF
cdr3_nt: TGCGCCAGCAGCTTGGAGTCCGGGGGCCGTAGCGAGCAGTACTTC

clone_size: many
j_call: TRBJ2-3
d_call: .
v_call: TRBV28
cdr3_aa: CASSTSDTQYF
cdr3_nt: TGTGCCAGCAGCACGTCAGATACGCAGTATTTT

clone_size: .
j_call: TRBJ2-7
d_call: TRBD2
v_call: TRBV7-9
cdr3_aa: CASSPLGGSPYEQYF
cdr3_nt: TGTGCCAGCAGCCCCCTGGGGGGGTCTCCCTACGAGCAGTACTTC

clone_size: few
j_call: TRBJ2-2
d_call: .
v_call: TRBV18
cdr3_aa: CASSPIPGQNTGELFF
cdr3_nt: TGTGCCAGCTCACCTATTCCCGGACAGAACACCGGGGAGCTGTTTTTT

clone_size: .
j_call: TRBJ1-6
d_call: .
v_call: TRBV28
cdr3_aa: CATMKGSFNSPLHF
cdr3_nt: TGTGCCACCATGAAGGGTTCGTTTAATTCACCCCTCCACTTT

clone_size: .
j_call: TRBJ2-2
d_call: TRBD1
v_call: TRBV3-1
cdr3_aa: CASSQTGTGVTGELFF
cdr3_nt: TGTGCCAGCAGCCAAACGGGAACAGGGGTTACCGGGGAGCTGTTTTTT

clone_size: .
j_call: TRBJ2-7
d_call: TRBD1
v_call: TRBV4-1
cdr3_aa: CASSQEDRVSYEQYF
cdr3_nt: TGCGCCAGCAGCCAAGAGGACAGGGTCTCCTACGAGCAGTACTTC

clone_size: many
j_call: TRBJ1-4
d_call: TRBD1
v_call: TRBV11-2
cdr3_aa: CASSLTGTTNEKLFF
cdr3_nt: TGTGCCAGCAGCCTGACAGGGACGACTAATGAAAAACTGTTTTTT